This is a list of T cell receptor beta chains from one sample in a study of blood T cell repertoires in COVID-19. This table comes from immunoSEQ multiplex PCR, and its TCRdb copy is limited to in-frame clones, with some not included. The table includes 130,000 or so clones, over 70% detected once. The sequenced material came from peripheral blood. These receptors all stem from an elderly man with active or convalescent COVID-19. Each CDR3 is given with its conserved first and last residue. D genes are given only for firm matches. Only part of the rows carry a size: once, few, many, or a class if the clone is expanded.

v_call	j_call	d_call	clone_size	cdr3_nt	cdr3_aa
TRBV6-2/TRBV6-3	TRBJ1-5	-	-	TGTGCCAGCAGCTGGGGGGGGGCGAGCAATCAGCCCCAGCATTTT	CASSWGGASNQPQHF
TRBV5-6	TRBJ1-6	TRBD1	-	TGTGCCAGCAGCTCCGGACAGGGGACCTCCTATAATTCACCCCTCCACTTT	CASSSGQGTSYNSPLHF
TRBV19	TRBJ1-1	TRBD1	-	TGTGCCAGTAGTCGGACAGGATGGAACACTGAAGCTTTCTTT	CASSRTGWNTEAFF
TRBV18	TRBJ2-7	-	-	TGTGCCAGCTCACCACCGGGCAGCTACGAGCAGTACTTC	CASSPPGSYEQYF
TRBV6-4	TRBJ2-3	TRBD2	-	TGTGCCAGCAGCGTAGGACTAGCGGGAGACACAGATACGCAGTATTTT	CASSVGLAGDTDTQYF
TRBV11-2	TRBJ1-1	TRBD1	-	TGTGCCAGCAGCCCGGGACAGACTTTTAACACTGAAGCTTTCTTT	CASSPGQTFNTEAFF
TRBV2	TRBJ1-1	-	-	TGTGCCAGCAATCTCGGAGGCCCTGAAGCTTTCTTT	CASNLGGPEAFF
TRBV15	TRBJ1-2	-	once	TGTGCCACCAGCACCGGGGGAAACTATGGCTACACCTTC	CATSTGGNYGYTF
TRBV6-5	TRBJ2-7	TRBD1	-	TGTGCCAGCAGTTACAGCCAGGGGGCCGGCTACGAGCAGTACTTC	CASSYSQGAGYEQYF
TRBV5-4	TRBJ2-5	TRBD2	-	TGTGCCAGCAGCTTTTCTAGCGGGGGGCGGGAGACCCAGTACTTC	CASSFSSGGRETQYF
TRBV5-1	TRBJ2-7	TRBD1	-	TGCGCCAGCAGCAAGGACAGGGTAATCTCCTACGAGCAGTACTTC	CASSKDRVISYEQYF
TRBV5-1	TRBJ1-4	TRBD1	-	TGCGCCAGCCGTGGGGGGACAGGGCAGGAAAAACTGTTTTTT	CASRGGTGQEKLFF
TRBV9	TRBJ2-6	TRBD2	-	TGTGCCAGCAGCTTAGCGGGGGGGCCTGGGGCCAACGTCCTGACTTTC	CASSLAGGPGANVLTF
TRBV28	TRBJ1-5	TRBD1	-	TGTGCCAGCAGAGAAACAGGGGGTGGTCAGCCCCAGCATTTT	CASRETGGGQPQHF
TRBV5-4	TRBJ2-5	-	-	TGTGCCAGCAGCGAACCGGGACTCTCCTGGGAGACCCAGTACTTC	CASSEPGLSWETQYF
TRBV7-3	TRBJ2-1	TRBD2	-	TGTGCCAGCAGCCCGACTAGCGGGAGGGGCTATGAGCAGTTCTTC	CASSPTSGRGYEQFF
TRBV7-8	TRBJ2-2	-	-	TGTGCCAGCAGCGTGACAGTAGGGGAGCTGTTTTTT	CASSVTVGELFF